Reported below is one T cell receptor (beta chain). Sequencing was performed with immunoSEQ multiplex PCR; in TCRdb, only in-frame clones are kept and a portion is missing. The sample lists about 370,000 clones, 80% to 90% occurring once. This record comes from a study of blood T cell repertoires in COVID-19. Study information: Italy, Spain and the United States were the sources of the convalescent and acute COVID-19 samples. Nucleic acid was either cDNA or gDNA, and it came from T cells, B-cell-depleted T cells, or PBMCs.

Participants came from 24 US areas, aged about 18 to 89 years. The sequencing sample was made of PBMCs or T cells enriched from blood (not recorded which). This clonotype was obtained from a man younger than 35 who had recovered from COVID-19.

CDR3 sequence: CASSTVTISYEQYF. CDR3 DNA: TGTGCCAGCAGCACAGTAACCATCTCCTACGAGCAGTACTTC. This chain uses TRBV6-5 with TRBJ2-7; D ambiguous. Germline CDR1 MNHEY, CDR2 SVGAGI. With 6 bases removed from V and 0 bases from J, the gap between germline ends came to 12 bases. This CDR3 is 14 amino acids long.